This entry is about one TCR beta chain. The clone's antigen remains unknown. Nothing much larger sits one base from this clone, and base qualities are not available. In the prospective study, participants were about 18 to 100 years old, resided in fewer than 25 geographic areas of the United States, and were enrolled through a virtual design. In the prospective study, cohorts were assigned on the basis of participant-reported clinical history obtained from a screening survey and a study questionnaire. Recovered participants in ImmuneRACE Cohort 3 were defined as having two consecutive negative NP/OP PCR tests, clearance from a healthcare professional, or resolution of symptoms. Mobile phlebotomists in the prospective study collected whole blood, serum and a nasopharyngeal or oropharyngeal swab from every participant. Participants in the prospective study had the option to provide additional blood draws and questionnaires over a 2-month period. Prospective study blood samples were shipped either frozen or at room temperature before DNA extraction.

The immunoSEQ Assay, a bias-controlled multiplex PCR, was used to amplify TCRbeta CDR3 regions from genomic DNA. Turning to the authors' computational methods: Within the assay, amplification of reference gene primers was used to estimate how many nucleated cells each sample contained. To quantify the absolute abundance of each unique TCRbeta CDR3 rearrangement, sequence reads were collapsed and filtered. For each sample, productive Simpson clonality was calculated as the square root of Simpson's diversity index over productive rearrangements. Imported from immuneACCESS, the table was reduced by TCRdb to in-frame sequences with V and J called. These copies leave out some clones; in studies compared against another copy, an unresolved V gene accounts for under half, and the cause of the remainder is not known. V, J and clone size were drawn from that table, and D and trimming were deduced from the DNA. The sample profile shows some 170,000 clones; about 78% of them were found once. 17% of the sample lies in the top ten.

The CDR3 starts with the cysteine, ends with the phenylalanine, and has 14 residues. Only the CDR3 region is kept as DNA, spanning 42 bases read in frame from base 1. V is cut by 6 bases and J by 5 bases, and the space between the germline ends is 16 bases. CDR1 and CDR2, looked up from the germline V gene (reference sequence), are SEHNR and FQNEAQ. These data originate in a study of blood T cell repertoires in COVID-19 (dated by TCRdb to between 2020 and 2021). Concerning the study at large: Collaborator samples came from the United States, Italy and Spain and covered acute and convalescent phases of COVID-19. Subjects who had been exposed to COVID-19, were actively infected with it, or had recovered from it provided the deeply sampled blood TCRbeta repertoires that made up the dataset. Nearly every sample came with metadata listing a de-identified subject ID, COVID-19 status, age in years and sex. HLA class I and class II types, where available, came from metadata supplied by the sample provider rather than from assay-based typing. Samples were obtained from the ongoing ImmuneRACE study (first 160 participants) and from over a thousand subjects provided by 6 global collaborators. The repertoires were made available in a free public database intended to serve as a resource for research on the immune response to SARS-CoV-2. The material from the prospective study consisted of cDNA or gDNA derived from T cells, B-cell-depleted T cells, or PBMCs.

Paper-wide results and their limitations: How much clinical and demographic metadata was included differed by source and by participant, and the metadata was provided uncurated.

Sequencing was performed on PBMCs or T cells enriched from blood (not recorded which). The chain links TRBV7-9 with TRBJ2-5; the D gene is possibly TRBD1, with 8 bases matching. The clonotype was recovered from a woman between 50 and 59 years old who had recovered from COVID-19. The CDR3: CASSRGQGGETQYF. Here is the DNA: TGTGCCAGCAGTCGCGGACAGGGAGGGGAGACCCAGTACTTC. The CDR3 plus the reference TRBV7-9 and TRBJ2-5 genes for the other parts give the full variable domain: DTGVSQNPRHKITKRGQNVTFRCDPISEHNRLYWYRQTLGQGPEFLTYFQNEAQLEKSRLLSDRFSAERPKGSFSTLEIQRTEQGDSAMYLCASSRGQGGETQYFGPGTRLLVL.